A selection of T cell receptor beta chains follows, all from one sample in a study of OX40 agonist ivuxolimab in advanced cancers. The assay was immunoSEQ multiplex PCR, and TCRdb's table has in-frame clones only and misses some. This table has over 30,000 clones, roughly 80% appearing once. This sample comprised CD4+ or CD8+ T cells sorted from blood, obtained in a trial of the OX40 agonist ivuxolimab. The receptors here all came from an adult with an advanced solid tumor such as melanoma, head and neck, liver or kidney cancer. The CDR3 runs from the conserved cysteine through the conserved F or W. Each record gives: clone size, J gene, CDR3 length, V gene, D gene, CDR3 protein, CDR3 DNA. A D gene is named only where the DNA matches it firmly. The size entry is marked missing in some rows and otherwise reads once, few, many or a size class.

size: NA
J: TRBJ1-5
length: 15
V: TRBV6-5
D: TRBD1
CDR3: CASTSQGAVSQPQHF
DNA: TGTGCCAGCACCTCACAGGGGGCAGTTAGTCAGCCCCAGCATTTT

size: NA
J: TRBJ1-2
length: 13
V: TRBV29-1
D: NA
CDR3: CSVPNRVKTGYTF
DNA: TGCAGCGTGCCTAACAGGGTAAAGACCGGCTACACCTTC

size: NA
J: TRBJ2-3
length: 13
V: TRBV9
D: NA
CDR3: CASSVAPTDTQYF
DNA: TGTGCCAGCAGCGTAGCTCCCACAGATACGCAGTATTTT

size: NA
J: TRBJ2-5
length: 17
V: TRBV27
D: NA
CDR3: CASSLWGDSDRQETQYF
DNA: TGTGCCAGCAGTTTATGGGGGGACTCGGACCGCCAAGAGACCCAGTACTTC

size: NA
J: TRBJ1-3
length: 12
V: TRBV15
D: NA
CDR3: CATSRDFNTIYF
DNA: TGTGCCACCAGCAGGGATTTTAACACCATATATTTT

size: NA
J: TRBJ2-7
length: 13
V: TRBV25-1
D: NA
CDR3: CASSDGRSYEQYF
DNA: TGTGCCAGCAGTGACGGGAGATCCTACGAGCAGTACTTC

size: NA
J: TRBJ1-1
length: 15
V: TRBV6-1
D: NA
CDR3: CASSERSASNTEAFF
DNA: TGTGCCAGCAGTGAACGGTCGGCTTCGAACACTGAAGCTTTCTTT

size: NA
J: TRBJ1-3
length: 14
V: TRBV18
D: NA
CDR3: CASSPGRSGNTIYF
DNA: TGTGCCAGCTCACCAGGACGCTCTGGAAACACCATATATTTT

size: NA
J: TRBJ1-1
length: 13
V: TRBV10-1
D: TRBD1
CDR3: CASSEDRVTEAFF
DNA: TGCGCCAGCAGCGAAGACAGGGTCACTGAAGCTTTCTTT

size: once
J: TRBJ1-1
length: 14
V: TRBV5-1
D: TRBD1
CDR3: CASSRQGAGTEAFF
DNA: TGCGCCAGCAGCCGGCAGGGGGCAGGGACTGAAGCTTTCTTT

size: NA
J: TRBJ1-1
length: 16
V: TRBV30
D: TRBD1
CDR3: CAWSVPQGGARGEAFF
DNA: TGTGCCTGGAGTGTACCGCAGGGGGGGGCCCGCGGAGAAGCTTTCTTT

size: NA
J: TRBJ2-5
length: 14
V: TRBV10-3
D: TRBD1
CDR3: CAISGRGQGGTQYF
DNA: TGTGCCATCAGTGGACGAGGACAGGGAGGGACCCAGTACTTC

size: NA
J: TRBJ1-6
length: 12
V: TRBV5-6
D: NA
CDR3: CASSHTLLPLHF
DNA: TGTGCCAGCAGCCATACCCTTCTACCCCTCCACTTT

size: few
J: TRBJ1-1
length: 16
V: TRBV30
D: TRBD1
CDR3: CAYQSDRGSLNTEAFF
DNA: TGTGCCTACCAATCGGACAGGGGGTCGCTGAACACTGAAGCTTTCTTT

size: NA
J: TRBJ2-4
length: 20
V: TRBV5-1
D: NA
CDR3: CASSLAGGARSSVAKNIQYF
DNA: TGCGCCAGCAGCTTGGCCGGGGGAGCTCGGAGTTCCGTCGCCAAAAACATTCAGTACTTC

size: NA
J: TRBJ1-5
length: 12
V: TRBV7-9
D: NA
CDR3: CASSRGDQPQHF
DNA: TGTGCCAGCAGCCGGGGGGATCAGCCCCAGCATTTT

size: NA
J: TRBJ1-2
length: 13
V: TRBV7-9
D: NA
CDR3: CASSLDINYGYTF
DNA: TGTGCCAGCAGCTTAGATATAAACTATGGCTACACCTTC

size: NA
J: TRBJ2-5
length: 13
V: TRBV10-2
D: NA
CDR3: CASSLNGGETQYF
DNA: TGCGCCAGCAGTTTGAACGGTGGGGAGACCCAGTACTTC

size: NA
J: TRBJ2-5
length: 15
V: TRBV7-2
D: NA
CDR3: CASLGFGGSGETQYF
DNA: TGTGCCAGCCTGGGTTTTGGGGGCAGCGGAGAGACCCAGTACTTC

size: NA
J: TRBJ2-7
length: 13
V: TRBV6-6
D: NA
CDR3: CASQTEKTYEQYF
DNA: TGTGCCAGCCAGACCGAAAAAACCTACGAGCAGTACTTC

size: NA
J: TRBJ1-5
length: 13
V: TRBV10-3
D: NA
CDR3: CAISENTDQPQHF
DNA: TGTGCCATCAGTGAGAACACTGATCAGCCCCAGCATTTT

size: once
J: TRBJ2-1
length: 11
V: TRBV30
D: NA
CDR3: CAWSVYDEQFF
DNA: TGTGCCTGGAGTGTATACGATGAGCAGTTCTTC

size: NA
J: TRBJ2-7
length: 13
V: TRBV7-2
D: NA
CDR3: CASSLTARYEQYF
DNA: TGTGCCAGCAGCTTGACCGCCCGGTACGAGCAGTACTTC